Below, 27 T cell receptor beta chains from the same sample are listed, as sequenced in a study of molecular identifiers for immune sequencing clone quantification. TCRdb re-called the PCR reads through MiXCR, storing one row per CDR3 protein. Of about 640,000 distinct CDR3 sequences listed, 20% are singletons. Sequencing used naive CD8+ T cells from blood, with Jurkat cell RNA spiked in. Noted subset: FACS-sorted CD8+CD4-CCR7+CD45RA+ naive T cells. The receptors derive from a human donor in good health. Some libraries in this study had Jurkat cell RNA spiked in.

This clonotype was counted only a few times. The V call is TRBV11-2, the J call TRBJ1-2; D uncertain. Germline-derived CDR1 and CDR2 are SGHAT and FQNNGV. This CDR3 region has 13 residues. V shed 4 bases and J shed 11 bases, with 17 bases lying between them. Here the CDR3 DNA reads TGTGCCAGCAGCTACACCGGGCAGCGGTCTTACACCTTC. Translating it yields CASSYTGQRSYTF.

The count of this clonotype is one. The CDR3 does not close with the conserved phenylalanine or tryptophan, likely indicating a read error. This chain connects TRBV7-9 to TRBJ2-7; 14 bases fit TRBD2. The ends lost 5 bases at V and 4 bases at J; junction bases unmatched: 16. CDR3 length equals 19 residues. Germline V gene lookup returns CDR1 SEHNR and CDR2 FQNEAQ (reference sequence). CDR3 coding DNA: TGTGCCAGCAGCCCCCCAGTCCTGGGACTAGCGGGAGTAAGGTACGAGCAGTACTTA. This codes for CASSPPVLGLAGVRYEQYL.

There are a few counts of this clonotype. The J gene is TRBJ2-7, the V gene TRBV6-1, with 7 bases fitting TRBD1. This CDR3 has 15 amino acids. Germline V gene sequence: CDR1 MNHNS, CDR2 SASEGT. Unmatched junction bases numbered 7, after V lost 3 bases and J lost 2 bases. CDR3 nucleotides: TGTGCCAGCAGTGAGTGGACAGGCCCAGCCTACGAGCAGTACTTC. It specifies CASSEWTGPAYEQYF.

This chain connects TRBV30 to TRBJ2-2; 8 bases align to TRBD2. Germline CDR1 and CDR2: GTSNPN and SVGIG (reference sequence). V lost 4 bases and J lost 4; bases outside the gene matches: 11. This CDR3 has 16 residues. This CDR3 is CAWTPGGRLATGELFF. The DNA for the CDR3 is TGTGCCTGGACTCCGGGGGGGCGTTTGGCCACCGGGGAGCTGTTTTTT. Combining the CDR3 with reference TRBV30 and TRBJ2-2 gives the whole variable domain SQTIHQWPATLVQPVGSPLSLECTVEGTSNPNLYWYRQAAGRGLQLLFYSVGIGQISSEVPQNLSASRPQDRQFILSSKKLLLSDSGFYLCAWTPGGRLATGELFFGEGSRLTVL.

This clonotype appeared a few times. J is TRBJ1-6 and V is TRBV7-9, with TRBD1 as a possible D gene (5 bases). Trimming removed 5 bases from V and 7 bases from J, with 12 bases in between. Germline V lookup: CDR1 SEHNR, CDR2 FQNEAQ (reference sequence). The CDR3 has 14 residues. CDR3 region: CASSQGRMNSPLHF. The CDR3 DNA reads as TGTGCCAGCAGCCAGGGACGGATGAATTCACCCCTCCACTTT. The whole variable domain, filled in from reference TRBV7-9 and TRBJ1-6, reads DTGVSQNPRHKITKRGQNVTFRCDPISEHNRLYWYRQTLGQGPEFLTYFQNEAQLEKSRLLSDRFSAERPKGSFSTLEIQRTEQGDSAMYLCASSQGRMNSPLHFGNGTRLTVT.

This clonotype was detected ten times or more. The chain joins TRBV29-1 to TRBJ1-1; 7 bases line up with TRBD1. The junction had 5 bases not matched to a gene; V was cut back by 7 bases and J by 0 bases. The CDR3 runs to 13 residues. Germline V gene lookup returns CDR1 SQVTM and CDR2 ANQGSEA. Here the CDR3 DNA reads TGCAGCGCAATCAGGGGGATGAACACTGAAGCTTTCTTT. This encodes CSAIRGMNTEAFF.

This clonotype has only a few counts. This sequence joins TRBV11-2 and TRBJ1-2; 9 nucleotides match TRBD1. Germline V gene lookup returns CDR1 SGHAT and CDR2 FQNNGV. This CDR3 comprises 15 residues. V dropped 5 bases and J dropped 4; count of bases not matched to a gene: 8. The CDR3 spells CASSPGQGSVYGYTF. In DNA form, the CDR3 reads TGTGCCAGCAGCCCAGGACAGGGGAGTGTCTATGGCTACACCTTC.

As DNA, the CDR3 is TGTGCCACCGGGACCGACTCAAGGACCGGGGAGCTGTTTTTT. This gives the protein CATGTDSRTGELFF. This chain links TRBV19 with TRBJ2-2; D might be TRBD1 or TRBD2, each matching 5 bases. V dropped 10 bases and J dropped 5 bases, with 17 bases sitting between them. Germline lookup yields CDR1 LNHDA and CDR2 SQIVND (reference sequence). This CDR3 comprises 14 residues.

This clonotype is a singleton in its sample. A single base separates this from a much larger clone, so it may be a read error. V and J are TRBV7-9 and TRBJ2-1, with D maybe TRBD2 (5 bases). Germline CDR1 reads SEHNR; CDR2 reads FQNEAQ (reference sequence). This CDR3 is 15 amino acids long. The DNA for the CDR3 is TGTGCCAGCAGAACCCCGTGGGGAGCCTACAATGAGCAGCTCTTC. Translation: CASRTPWGAYNEQLF.

Concerning this clonotype itself: With a much larger clone just one base away, this may be a read error. The rearrangement uses TRBV6-2 or TRBV6-3 and TRBJ1-5; D ambiguous. Germline V lookup: CDR1 MNHEY, CDR2 SVGEGT. Trimming stripped 8 bases from V and 0 bases from J, with 11 bases between. The CDR3 sequence is 14 residues long. The CDR3 region has the DNA TGTGCCAGCTGTAAACCGACTAGCAATCAGCCCCAGCATTTT. It encodes CASCKPTSNQPQHF.

The sample holds many counts of this clonotype. The V and J genes are TRBV7-6 and TRBJ1-5; D may be TRBD1 (5 bases). CDR3 length equals 17 residues. V gave up 5 bases and J gave up 0 bases, with 17 bases separating them. Germline values: CDR1 SGHVS, CDR2 FNYEAQ. Written as DNA, the CDR3 is TGTGCCAGCAGCCAGGCCGGAGGGGATTATAGCAATCAGCCCCAGCATTTT. Amino acids: CASSQAGGDYSNQPQHF.

This clonotype appeared a few times. A much larger clonotype is one base distant, so this may be a read error. The rearrangement links TRBV12-3 or TRBV12-4 to TRBJ2-7; the D gene is possibly TRBD2 (5 bases). The ends were cut back, 4 bases at V and 11 bases at J, with 18 bases in the middle. This CDR3 spans 13 amino acids. The CDR3 nucleotides read TGTGCCAGCAGTTATGGCGGAATGCAGGAGGAGTACTTC. As protein: CASSYGGMQEEYF.

A note on this clonotype: This sequence may be a read error, since a much larger clone differs from it by one base. This CDR3 is CASGLAKGLYGYTF. The CDR3 region has the DNA TGTGCTAGTGGTTTGGCAAAGGGGCTCTATGGCTACACCTTC. The rearrangement joins TRBV12-5 to TRBJ1-2; weak D call: TRBD1 (5 bases). This CDR3 has 14 amino acids. The germline V and J ends were trimmed by 1 base and 4 bases, with 10 bases remaining between them. The germline gives CDR1 LGHNT, CDR2 FRNRAP.

As to this clonotype: A read error may explain this, as a much larger clone is one base away. The chain uses TRBV20-1 and TRBJ1-1; possibly TRBD1 for D (6 bases). Per germline, CDR1 DFQATT and CDR2 SNEGSKA (reference sequence). The CDR3 is made up of 16 amino acids. Here the CDR3 reads CGARDTLGEGGTEAFF. In DNA, the CDR3 is TGCGGTGCTAGAGATACATTGGGGGAAGGGGGCACTGAAGCTTTCTTT.

A few counts support this clonotype. V usage is TRBV19 and J usage is TRBJ2-1, with D unresolved. The germline V and J ends were trimmed by 5 bases and 6 bases, with 11 bases remaining between them. Germline lookup yields CDR1 LNHDA and CDR2 SQIVND (reference sequence). This CDR3 contains 13 residues. The CDR3, as DNA: TGTGCCAGTAGTCCCGACTTCGGCAATGAGCAGTTCTTC. Translation gives CASSPDFGNEQFF. Combining the CDR3 with reference TRBV19 and TRBJ2-1 gives the whole variable domain DGGITQSPKYLFRKEGQNVTLSCEQNLNHDAMYWYRQDPGQGLRLIYYSQIVNDFQKGDIAEGYSVSREKKESFPLTVTSAQKNPTAFYLCASSPDFGNEQFFGPGTRLTVL.

This clonotype was counted ten times or more. The rearrangement uses TRBV7-9 and TRBJ2-1; D is uncertain. Germline V CDR1 and CDR2: SEHNR, FQNEAQ (reference sequence). This CDR3 has 15 residues. V was cut by 4 bases and J by 4 bases, with 14 bases left in between. CDR3 residues: CASSSPAVGYNEQFF. The CDR3 coding sequence is TGTGCCAGCAGCTCCCCAGCTGTGGGGTACAATGAGCAGTTCTTC.

A note on this clonotype: Just one base apart from a much larger clone, this may be a read error. The chain has TRBV6-5 and TRBJ2-7; possibly TRBD1 for D (5 bases). Between the trimmed V and J ends, which lost 4 bases and 6 bases, there was a span of 13 bases. This CDR3 spans 13 amino acids. Germline V gives CDR1 MNHEY, CDR2 SVGAGI. This CDR3 is CASSCSTDTEQYF. DNA for the CDR3: TGTGCCAGCAGTTGCTCGACGGACACCGAGCAGTACTTC.

In its sample, this clonotype was seen many times. CDR3 residues: CASSYKGPYPNEQYF. The CDR3 DNA sequence: TGTGCCAGCAGTTACAAGGGGCCCTACCCCAACGAGCAGTACTTC. The chain couples TRBV6-2 or TRBV6-3 to TRBJ2-7; TRBD1 is a possible D gene (5 bases). Between the trimmed V and J ends, which lost 2 bases and 5 bases, there was a span of 16 bases. This CDR3 region has 15 residues. The germline V gene has CDR1 MNHEY and CDR2 SVGEGT.

This clonotype was seen at least ten times. The chain joins TRBV28 to TRBJ2-7; 7 positions agree with TRBD1. V shed 8 bases, J shed 3 bases, and the junction held 7 bases outside the gene matches. Germline lookup yields CDR1 MDHEN and CDR2 SYDVKM. The CDR3 has 13 amino acids. CDR3 amino acids: CASQPGQNYEQYF. CDR3 in DNA: TGTGCCAGCCAACCGGGACAGAACTACGAGCAGTACTTC.

A note on this clonotype: At one of its ends the junction is not consistent with the germline gene, which may arise from a read error. The J gene is TRBJ2-7, the V gene TRBV4-3; the match to TRBD2 covers 8 bases. This CDR3 has 14 amino acids. The V gene's germline CDR1 is LGHNA and CDR2 YSLEER. The CDR3 here is CASGQDYRGGAKYF. Written as DNA, the CDR3 is TGCGCCAGCGGCCAAGATTACCGGGGGGGGGCGAAGTACTTC.

This rearrangement joins TRBV12-3 or TRBV12-4 to TRBJ2-1; TRBD1 aligns across 7 bases. V gave up 6 bases and J gave up 1 base; unmatched junction bases: 6. The CDR3 runs 15 residues. This CDR3 is CASRTTGVSYNEQFF. The DNA of the CDR3 is TGTGCCAGCAGGACAACAGGGGTTTCCTACAATGAGCAGTTCTTC.

This clonotype showed up many times. This chain connects TRBV7-9 to TRBJ2-2, with unresolved D. CDR1 is SEHNR and CDR2 is FQNEAQ in the germline V gene (reference sequence). The CDR3 contains 12 residues. Trimming shortened V by 6 bases and J by 6 bases, and 8 bases separated the two germline ends. CDR3 bases: TGTGCCAGCAGATTAACGCCCGGGGAGCTGTTTTTT. Translated: CASRLTPGELFF.

Note on this clonotype: This sequence may be a read error, since a much larger clone differs from it by one base. The CDR3 is CASSFSGTKNTEALF. The CDR3 DNA follows: TGCGCCAGCTCCTTTTCCGGGACTAAGAACACTGAAGCTCTCTTT. The chain carries TRBV10-2 and TRBJ1-1, with a weak D call TRBD1 (5 bases). The CDR3 is 15 residues long. Germline CDR1 WSHSY, CDR2 SAAADI.

In its sample, this clonotype was seen many times. The V gene is TRBV7-6, the J gene TRBJ2-2; TRBD2 matches 8 bases. The CDR3 has 15 amino acids. Looked up from germline, CDR1 is SGHVS and CDR2 is FNYEAQ. V trimming: 5 bases; J trimming: 7 bases; junction bases outside the gene matches: 9. The CDR3 DNA is TGTGCCAGCAGCCCGACGGGACTAGGGGTCGGGGAGCTGTTTTTT. Translation: CASSPTGLGVGELFF.

The chain combines TRBV29-1 with TRBJ2-2; D is perhaps TRBD2 (6 bases). V lost 5 bases and J lost 7, with 11 bases in between. The CDR3 is 12 residues long. Germline V CDR1 and CDR2: SQVTM, ANQGSEA. This CDR3 reads CSVSGEDGELFF. CDR3 in DNA: TGCAGCGTTTCGGGGGAGGACGGGGAGCTGTTTTTT.

This clonotype has only a few counts. The chain carries TRBV14 and TRBJ2-5, with D possibly TRBD1 on 6 matching bases. The germline V and J ends were trimmed by 4 bases and 4 bases, with 19 bases remaining between them. In germline, CDR1 is SGHDN, CDR2 FVKESK. The CDR3 is made up of 16 amino acids. The CDR3 spells CASSLTRGLVGETQYF. The CDR3 coding sequence is TGTGCCAGCAGCCTGACCAGGGGTCTTGTGGGAGAGACCCAGTACTTC.

A remark on this clonotype: A read error is possible here, since a much larger clone lies one base away. This chain links TRBV15 with TRBJ2-3; either TRBD1 or TRBD2 may fit D (5 bases each). The CDR3 runs 18 residues. Germline values: CDR1 LNHNV, CDR2 YYDKDF (reference sequence). CDR3 sequence reads: CGTSSGRPGVTGDDTQYF. The CDR3 nucleotides read TGTGGCACCAGCAGCGGTAGACCCGGAGTAACAGGCGATGATACGCAGTATTTT.